The 7 T cell receptor beta chains below come from one sample, sequenced in a study of OX40 agonist ivuxolimab in advanced cancers. Profiled with immunoSEQ multiplex PCR; TCRdb holds only in-frame clones, not every one. The profile shows around 30,000 clones, about four fifths of them singletons. This specimen consisted of CD4+ or CD8+ T cells sorted from blood, obtained in a trial of the OX40 agonist ivuxolimab. These receptors came from an adult with an advanced solid tumor such as melanoma, head and neck, liver or kidney cancer.

V gene TRBV14 combines with J gene TRBJ2-3; D is undetermined. Trimming took off 5 bases at V and 8 bases at J, with 8 bases between the two ends. The CDR3 totals 11 residues. Germline lookup yields CDR1 SGHDN and CDR2 FVKESK. The CDR3: CASSSIGTQYF. The CDR3 region has the DNA TGTGCCAGCAGCTCTATTGGTACGCAGTATTTT.

V usage is TRBV9 and J usage is TRBJ1-1; D gene uncertain. This CDR3 is 13 amino acids long. V was pared by 0 bases and J by 1 base, with 4 bases between. Germline V gene sequence: CDR1 SGDLS, CDR2 YYNGEE. CDR3 sequence: CASSVAGNTEAFF. The CDR3 region has the DNA TGTGCCAGCAGCGTAGCGGGGAACACTGAAGCTTTCTTT.

This clone occurred once. The V call is TRBV28, the J call TRBJ2-7; 8 bases line up with TRBD1. The CDR3 totals 18 residues. Germline V gives CDR1 MDHEN, CDR2 SYDVKM. The J segment lost 0 bases and the V segment lost 6 bases, leaving 16 bases of the junction unmatched. CDR3: CASRTGTGRRSSSYEQYF. DNA of the CDR3: TGTGCCAGCAGAACCGGGACAGGTCGGCGAAGTTCCTCCTACGAGCAGTACTTC.

This rearrangement joins TRBV10-3 to TRBJ2-3, with D perhaps TRBD1 (6 bases). This CDR3 contains 12 residues. Trimming removed 8 bases from V and 2 bases from J, with 8 bases in between. CDR1 and CDR2 (germline): ENHRY, SYGVKD. Written as DNA, the CDR3 is TGTGCCATCGGGGGCTCCACAGATACGCAGTATTTT. Translation: CAIGGSTDTQYF.

The V and J genes are TRBV5-1 and TRBJ2-5; no clear D. Trimming took 3 bases from V and 5 from J, leaving 5 bases between them. The CDR3 is 11 amino acids. Looked up from germline, CDR1 is SGHRS and CDR2 is YFSETQ. CDR3 protein: CASSSIETQYF. CDR3 DNA: TGCGCCAGCAGCTCAATCGAGACCCAGTACTTC.

The chain joins TRBV11-2 to TRBJ1-3, with D perhaps TRBD1 (6 bases). V lost 5 bases and J 8 bases, leaving 16 bases between the germline ends. CDR1 is SGHAT and CDR2 is FQNNGV in the germline V gene. The CDR3 is 14 amino acids. Here the CDR3 DNA reads TGTGCCAGCAGCATACAGGGTTTCGGCGACACCATATATTTT. This sequence encodes CASSIQGFGDTIYF.

This clone was observed a few times. This rearrangement joins TRBV29-1 to TRBJ2-5; perhaps TRBD1 as D (5 bases). The CDR3 contains 11 residues. The ends were cut back, 7 bases at V and 5 bases at J, with 11 bases in the middle. From germline, CDR1 is SQVTM and CDR2 ANQGSEA. The CDR3 loop is CSAPKGETQYF. The CDR3 region has the DNA TGCAGCGCCCCTAAGGGGGAGACCCAGTACTTC.